This TCR beta chain was identified in a study of blood T cell repertoires in COVID-19. Trimming removed 6 bases from V and 2 bases from J; junction bases left unmatched: 4. CDR3 length: 14 residues. Germline CDR1 reads MNHEY; CDR2 reads SVGAGI. Clones were read by immunoSEQ multiplex PCR, and TCRdb kept only the in-frame ones, dropping some. The sample contains some 52,000 clones, about 90% of which appear only once. This clone was detected a few times. The receptor comes from a human donor with active COVID-19. The donor label of this sample is uncertain. The chain couples TRBV6-5 to TRBJ1-5; 7 nucleotides line up with TRBD1. The sequenced sample consisted of peripheral blood. CDR3 bases: TGTGCCAGCAGGGGTGGACAGGGCAATCAGCCCCAGCATTTT. This encodes CASRGGQGNQPQHF.